This TCR beta chain was found in a study of T cells in Graves' hyperthyroidism and ophthalmopathy. Notes on the study in general: Most clonotypes expanded in thyroid above 0.001 were likewise present in blood.

As to this clonotype: Its antigen is currently unknown.

Amplified regions were TCR beta CDR3 sequences from RNA transcripts. HTBI primers were used for first-round RT-PCR of the TCR CDR3. TCRdb called the multiplex PCR reads again in MiXCR, with one record for every CDR3 protein. The sample records about 840,000 distinct CDR3 sequences, roughly 37% being singletons. Criteria for exclusion of patients were uncontrolled infection, other autoimmune disease, pregnancy or lactation. Orbital computed tomography and thyroid ultrasound, together with serum TRAb and thyroxine and clinical symptoms, were used for diagnoses. The CDR3 is 15 amino acids. The germline V gene encodes CDR1 DFQATT and CDR2 SNEGSKA (reference sequence). V lost 5 bases and J lost 3; bases outside the gene matches: 3.

This TCR derives from a man between 18 and 35 years old with Graves' hyperthyroidism. Material: blood. The chain uses TRBV20-1 and TRBJ2-2; 13 bases map to TRBD2. CDR3 amino acids: CSARTSGRYTGELFF. CDR3 DNA sequence: TGCAGTGCTCGGACTAGCGGGAGATACACCGGGGAGCTGTTTTTT.